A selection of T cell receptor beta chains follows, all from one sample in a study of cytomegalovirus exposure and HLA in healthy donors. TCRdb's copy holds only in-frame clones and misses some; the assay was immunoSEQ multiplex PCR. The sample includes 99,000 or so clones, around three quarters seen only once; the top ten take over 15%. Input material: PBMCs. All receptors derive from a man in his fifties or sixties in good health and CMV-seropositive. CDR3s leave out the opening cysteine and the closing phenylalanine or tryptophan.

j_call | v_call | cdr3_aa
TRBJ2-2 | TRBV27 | ASTFGGANTGELF
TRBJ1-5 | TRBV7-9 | ASSLGRQPQH
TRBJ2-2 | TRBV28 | ASSSPGQGTGELF
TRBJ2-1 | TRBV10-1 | ASSESGVSYNEQF
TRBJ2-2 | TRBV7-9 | ASNGLRESGTGELF
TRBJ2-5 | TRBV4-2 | ASSRKGGASWETQY
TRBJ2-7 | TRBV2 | ASSPGQGTPYEQY
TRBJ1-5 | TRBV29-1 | SVGQANQPQH
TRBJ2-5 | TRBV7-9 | ASSLVGQGAETQY
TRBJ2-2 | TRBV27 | ASSPLGQGFTGELF
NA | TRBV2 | ASSEDRLAYEQY
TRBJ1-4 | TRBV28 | ASSSQGVREKLF
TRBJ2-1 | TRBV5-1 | ASSPSTRLAYNEQF
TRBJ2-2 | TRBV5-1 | ASRRALNTGELF
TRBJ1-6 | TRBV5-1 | ASSLQVYNSPLH
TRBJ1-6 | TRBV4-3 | ASSRLATGTGNSPLH
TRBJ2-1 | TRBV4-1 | ASSQRQGISRDEQF
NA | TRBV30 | AWRTRDRQSYEQY
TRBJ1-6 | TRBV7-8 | ASSLTGGASSYNSPLH
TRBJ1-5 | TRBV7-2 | ASSLQGNQPQH
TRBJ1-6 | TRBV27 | ASSLGPANNSPLH
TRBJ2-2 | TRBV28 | ASSLLTGAGTGELF
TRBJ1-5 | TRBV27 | ASSPGAGSNQPQH
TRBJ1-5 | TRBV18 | ASSKEDRGNQPQH
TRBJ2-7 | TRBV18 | ASSPSSGGTYEQY
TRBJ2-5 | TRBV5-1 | ASSLQPPGTGGETQY
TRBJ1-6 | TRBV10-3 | AISESTGNYVLH
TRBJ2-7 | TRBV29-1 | SVGHLLYEQY
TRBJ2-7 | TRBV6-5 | ASSPWTGVSYEQY
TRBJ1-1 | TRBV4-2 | ASSQDGVRTGRATEAF
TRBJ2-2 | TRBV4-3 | ASSQQPGAAGELF
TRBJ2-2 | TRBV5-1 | ASSYRGSTGELF
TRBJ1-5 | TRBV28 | ASSLGGWQPQH
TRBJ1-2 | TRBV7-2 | ASSPMGEDGYT
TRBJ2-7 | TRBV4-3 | ASSQDRFGEPYEQY
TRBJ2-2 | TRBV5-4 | ASSLTVTGELF
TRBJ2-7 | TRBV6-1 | ASSGPGQGTREQY
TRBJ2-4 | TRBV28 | ASSFRGTGRNIQY
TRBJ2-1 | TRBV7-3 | ASSPAGGLNEQF
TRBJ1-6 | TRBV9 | ASSAGGRNSPLH
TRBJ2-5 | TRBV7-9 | ASSFYSGEETQY
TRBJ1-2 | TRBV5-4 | ASSLATGTGLYGYT
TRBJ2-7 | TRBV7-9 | ASSSGGQSVYEQY
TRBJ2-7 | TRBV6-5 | ASSYSPQTGGYEQY
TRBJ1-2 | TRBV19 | ATSRQGIYGYT
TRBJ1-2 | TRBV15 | ATNTGGEGYGYT
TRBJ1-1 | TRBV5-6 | ASSREVNTEAF
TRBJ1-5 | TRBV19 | ASSIYFSNQPQH
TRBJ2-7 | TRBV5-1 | ASRRTSGVGEQY
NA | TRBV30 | AWKQGTYEQY
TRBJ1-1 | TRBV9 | ASSVAGERGTEAF
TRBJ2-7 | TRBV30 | AWKVTYYEQY
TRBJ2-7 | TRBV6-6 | ASRGHLEQY
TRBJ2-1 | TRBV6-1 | ASSEGAGYNEQF
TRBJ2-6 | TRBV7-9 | ASSLARTGANVLT